This T cell receptor (beta chain) was sequenced in a study of OX40 agonist ivuxolimab in advanced cancers. The table came from immunoSEQ multiplex PCR; TCRdb's copy has only in-frame clones and leaves some out. The table includes tens of thousands of clones, roughly nine tenths detected once. The J segment lost 2 bases and the V segment lost 2 bases, leaving 2 bases of the junction unmatched. CDR1 and CDR2 from the germline V gene are KGHSH and LQKENI. This CDR3 is 16 amino acids long. This clonotype originated in an adult with an advanced solid tumor such as melanoma, head and neck, liver or kidney cancer. The sequencing used CD4+ or CD8+ T cells sorted from blood, collected in a trial of the OX40 agonist ivuxolimab. The chain uses TRBV18 and TRBJ2-1; TRBD1 aligns across 11 bases. CDR3 nucleotide sequence: TGTGCCAGCTCACCATGGGGACAGGGGGCCTACAATGAGCAGTTCTTC. Translation gives CASSPWGQGAYNEQFF.